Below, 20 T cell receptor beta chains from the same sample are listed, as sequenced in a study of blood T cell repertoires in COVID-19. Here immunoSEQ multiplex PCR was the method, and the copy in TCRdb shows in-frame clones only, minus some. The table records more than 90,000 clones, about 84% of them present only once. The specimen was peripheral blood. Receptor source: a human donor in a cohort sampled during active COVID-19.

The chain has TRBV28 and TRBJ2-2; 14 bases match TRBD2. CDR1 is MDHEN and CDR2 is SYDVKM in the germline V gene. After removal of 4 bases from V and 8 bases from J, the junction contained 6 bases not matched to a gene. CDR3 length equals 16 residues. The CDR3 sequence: CASSSGTSGSRGELFF. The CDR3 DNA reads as TGTGCCAGCAGTTCCGGGACTAGCGGGAGTAGGGGGGAGCTGTTTTTT.

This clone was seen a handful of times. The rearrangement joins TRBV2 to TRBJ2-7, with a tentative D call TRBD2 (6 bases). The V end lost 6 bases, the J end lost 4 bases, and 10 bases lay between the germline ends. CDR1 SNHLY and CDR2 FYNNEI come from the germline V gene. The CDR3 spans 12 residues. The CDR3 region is CASSRLGYEQYF. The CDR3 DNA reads TGTGCCAGCAGCAGACTAGGGTACGAGCAGTACTTC. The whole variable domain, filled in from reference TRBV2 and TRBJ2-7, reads EPEVTQTPSHQVTQMGQEVILRCVPISNHLYFYWYRQILGQKVEFLVSFYNNEISEKSEIFDDQFSVERPDGSNFTLKIRSTKLEDSAMYFCASSRLGYEQYFGPGTRLTVT.

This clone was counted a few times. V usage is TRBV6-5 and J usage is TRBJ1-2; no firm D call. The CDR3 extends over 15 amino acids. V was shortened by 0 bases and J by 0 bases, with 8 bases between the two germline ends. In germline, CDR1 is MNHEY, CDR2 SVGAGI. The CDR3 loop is CASSYSRKANYGYTF. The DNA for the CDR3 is TGTGCCAGCAGTTACTCGAGGAAAGCTAACTATGGCTACACCTTC.

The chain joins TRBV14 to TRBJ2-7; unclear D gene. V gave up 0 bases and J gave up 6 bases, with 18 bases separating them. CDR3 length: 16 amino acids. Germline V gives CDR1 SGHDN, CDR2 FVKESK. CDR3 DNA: TGTGCCAGCAGCCAAGATCGAGCCCAAATAGTTCGCGAGCAGTACTTC. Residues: CASSQDRAQIVREQYF.

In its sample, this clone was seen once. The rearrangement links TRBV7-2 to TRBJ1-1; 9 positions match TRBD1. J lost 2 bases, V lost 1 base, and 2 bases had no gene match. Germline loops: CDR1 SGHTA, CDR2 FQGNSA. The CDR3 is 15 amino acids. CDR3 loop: CASSLEGQGNTEAFF. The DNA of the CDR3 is TGTGCCAGCAGCTTAGAGGGACAGGGAAACACTGAAGCTTTCTTT.

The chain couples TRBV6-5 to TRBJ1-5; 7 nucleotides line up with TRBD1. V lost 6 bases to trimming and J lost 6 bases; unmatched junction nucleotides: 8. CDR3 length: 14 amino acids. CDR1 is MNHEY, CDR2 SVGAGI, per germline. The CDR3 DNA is TGTGCCAGCAGCGCAAACAGGGGAGGTCAGCCCCAGCATTTT. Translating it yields CASSANRGGQPQHF.

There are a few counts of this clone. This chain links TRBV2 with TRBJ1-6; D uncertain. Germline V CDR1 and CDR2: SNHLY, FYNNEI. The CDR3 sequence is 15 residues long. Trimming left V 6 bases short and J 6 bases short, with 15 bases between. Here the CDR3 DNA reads TGTGCCAGCAGAGAACAGAGGGCGCTTAATTCACCCCTCCACTTT. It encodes CASREQRALNSPLHF.

CDR3 DNA: TGTGCCAGCGCGGGACAGGGGGCTGGTTTGGCATACGAGCAGTACTTC. It encodes CASAGQGAGLAYEQYF. The rearrangement joins TRBV18 to TRBJ2-7, with 12 nucleotides matching TRBD1. Unmatched junction bases numbered 12, after V lost 8 bases and J lost 4 bases. Germline lookup yields CDR1 KGHSH and CDR2 LQKENI. The CDR3 totals 16 residues.

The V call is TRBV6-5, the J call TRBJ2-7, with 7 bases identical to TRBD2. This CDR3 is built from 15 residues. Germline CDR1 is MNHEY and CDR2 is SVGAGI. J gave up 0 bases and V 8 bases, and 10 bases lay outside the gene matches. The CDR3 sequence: CASRKSGVASYEQYF. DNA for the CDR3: TGTGCCAGCCGAAAGAGCGGGGTCGCCTCCTACGAGCAGTACTTC.

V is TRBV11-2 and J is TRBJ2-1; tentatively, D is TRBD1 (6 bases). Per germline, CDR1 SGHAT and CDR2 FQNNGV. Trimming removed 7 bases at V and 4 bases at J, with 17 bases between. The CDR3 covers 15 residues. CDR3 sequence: CASTKIGTTYNEQFF. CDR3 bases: TGTGCCAGCACCAAAATAGGGACAACATACAATGAGCAGTTCTTC.

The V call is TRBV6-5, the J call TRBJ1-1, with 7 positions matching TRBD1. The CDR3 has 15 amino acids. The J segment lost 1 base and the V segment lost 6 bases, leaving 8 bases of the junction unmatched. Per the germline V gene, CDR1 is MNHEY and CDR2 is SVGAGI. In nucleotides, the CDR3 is TGTGCCAGCAGCCAAACCGGGACAGAGAACACTGAAGCTTTCTTT. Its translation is CASSQTGTENTEAFF.

The CDR3: CASSSAGLAVQETQYF. CDR3 DNA: TGCGCCAGCAGCTCGGCCGGACTAGCGGTCCAAGAGACCCAGTACTTC. The chain is built from TRBV5-1 and TRBJ2-5, with 10 bases identical to TRBD2. This CDR3 is 16 amino acids long. V lost 3 bases, J lost 1 base, and 6 bases stayed unmatched. Germline loops: CDR1 SGHRS, CDR2 YFSETQ.

The CDR3 region has the DNA TGCGCCAGCAGCTTGTTACCAGGGACGAACACCGGGGAGCTGTTTTTT. Translation: CASSLLPGTNTGELFF. The chain uses TRBV5-1 and TRBJ2-2; TRBD1 might be the D (5 bases). The CDR3 is made up of 16 amino acids. The germline V gene encodes CDR1 SGHRS and CDR2 YFSETQ. Between the trimmed V and J ends, which lost 1 base and 0 bases, there was a span of 10 bases.

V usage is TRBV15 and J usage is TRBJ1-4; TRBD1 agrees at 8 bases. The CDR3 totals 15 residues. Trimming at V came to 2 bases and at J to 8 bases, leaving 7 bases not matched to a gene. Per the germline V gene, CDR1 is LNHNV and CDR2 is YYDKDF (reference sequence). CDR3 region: CATSRTTGVGEKLFF. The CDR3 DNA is TGTGCCACCAGCAGAACGACAGGGGTGGGGGAAAAACTGTTTTTT.

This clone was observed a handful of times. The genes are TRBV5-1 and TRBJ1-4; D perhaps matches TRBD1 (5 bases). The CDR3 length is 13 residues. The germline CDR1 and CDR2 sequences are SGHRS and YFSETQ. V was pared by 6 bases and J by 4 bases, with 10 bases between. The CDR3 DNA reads TGCGCCAGCATGGGGGGAGATAATGAAAAACTGTTTTTT. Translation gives CASMGGDNEKLFF.

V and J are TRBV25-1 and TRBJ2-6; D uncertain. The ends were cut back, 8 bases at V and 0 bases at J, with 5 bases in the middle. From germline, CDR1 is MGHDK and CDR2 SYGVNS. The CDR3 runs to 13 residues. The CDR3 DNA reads TGTGCCAGCGGGCCCTCTGGGGCCAACGTCCTGACTTTC. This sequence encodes CASGPSGANVLTF. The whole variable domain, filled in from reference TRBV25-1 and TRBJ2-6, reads EADIYQTPRYLVIGTGKKITLECSQTMGHDKMYWYQQDPGMELHLIHYSYGVNSTEKGDLSSESTVSRIRTEHFPLTLESARPSHTSQYLCASGPSGANVLTFGAGSRLTVL.

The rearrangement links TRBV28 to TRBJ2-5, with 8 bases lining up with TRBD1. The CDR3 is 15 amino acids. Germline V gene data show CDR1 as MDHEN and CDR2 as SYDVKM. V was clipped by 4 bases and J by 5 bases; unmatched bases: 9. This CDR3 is CASSSRTGLKETQYF. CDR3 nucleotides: TGTGCCAGCAGTTCGCGGACAGGGCTGAAGGAGACCCAGTACTTC.

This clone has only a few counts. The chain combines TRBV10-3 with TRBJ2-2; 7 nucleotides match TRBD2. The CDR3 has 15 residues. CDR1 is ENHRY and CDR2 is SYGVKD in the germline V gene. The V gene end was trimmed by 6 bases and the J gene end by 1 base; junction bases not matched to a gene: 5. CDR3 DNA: TGTGCCATCAGGGGCAGCGGGATGAACACCGGGGAGCTGTTTTTT. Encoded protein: CAIRGSGMNTGELFF.

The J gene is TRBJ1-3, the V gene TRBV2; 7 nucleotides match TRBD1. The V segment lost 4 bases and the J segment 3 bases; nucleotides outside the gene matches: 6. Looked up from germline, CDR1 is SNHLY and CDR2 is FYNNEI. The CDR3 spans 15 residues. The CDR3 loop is CASSGVDRVGNTIYF. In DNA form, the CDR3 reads TGTGCCAGCAGTGGGGTTGACAGGGTTGGAAACACCATATATTTT.

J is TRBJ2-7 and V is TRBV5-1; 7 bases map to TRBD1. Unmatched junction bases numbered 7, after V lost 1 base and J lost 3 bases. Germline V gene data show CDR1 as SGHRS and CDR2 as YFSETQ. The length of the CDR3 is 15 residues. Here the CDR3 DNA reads TGCGCCAGCAGCTTGTACGACAGGGAGCGCTACGAGCAGTACTTC. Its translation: CASSLYDRERYEQYF.